This T cell receptor beta chain was sequenced for a study of blood T cell repertoires in COVID-19. Study information: PBMCs, B-cell-depleted T cells, or T cells were the source of the cDNA or gDNA that made up the material.

CDR1 is MDHEN and CDR2 is SYDVKM in the germline V gene. V was shortened by 5 bases and J by 3 bases, with 13 bases between the two germline ends. The CDR3 spans 15 residues. Only in-frame clones appear in the TCRdb table, and some are missing; sequencing was by immunoSEQ multiplex PCR. Among hundreds of thousands of clones listed, about 89% were seen once. Sequenced sample: peripheral blood. The source of this sequence is a woman in her 30s with COVID-19, enrolled during active disease. The J gene is TRBJ2-2, the V gene TRBV28; possible D gene TRBD1, 5 bases. CDR3 sequence (DNA): TGTGCCAGCAGTCCCCTCGCAGGGCACACCGGGGAGCTGTTTTTT. Its protein is CASSPLAGHTGELFF.